The 15 T cell receptor beta chains below come from one sample, sequenced in a study of spatial heterogeneity in lung cancer. Time point noted: sample taken at primary tumor resection. In each case, whole RNA from tumor, nontumor lung or frozen PBMC was sequenced unsorted. One entry per CDR3 protein, called by TCRdb with MiXCR from the 5' RACE reads. The sample shows about 80,000 distinct CDR3 sequences, approximately 20% of them seen only once. The specimen was PBMCs, collected at surgery. Source of these receptors: a male donor with early-stage non-small cell lung cancer.

The chain links TRBV7-2 to TRBJ2-1, with a tentative D call TRBD2 (5 bases). Per germline, CDR1 SGHTA and CDR2 FQGNSA. Trimming took 8 bases from V and 5 from J, leaving 13 bases between them. The CDR3 length is 13 residues. This chain's CDR3 is CASSDYLNNEQFF. CDR3 in DNA: TGTGCCAGCTCTGACTATCTAAACAATGAGCAGTTCTTC.

Only a few counts were recorded for this clonotype. The gene calls are TRBV2 and TRBJ2-4, with 7 bases lining up with TRBD2. Germline-derived CDR1 and CDR2 are SNHLY and FYNNEI. The CDR3 runs 15 residues. The V segment lost 1 base and the J segment 4 bases; nucleotides outside the gene matches: 4. In DNA, the CDR3 is TGTGCCAGCAGTGAAGGGGAGGGTCCAAAAAACATTCAGTACTTC. It specifies CASSEGEGPKNIQYF. Full variable domain (remainder filled in from reference TRBV2 and TRBJ2-4): EPEVTQTPSHQVTQMGQEVILRCVPISNHLYFYWYRQILGQKVEFLVSFYNNEISEKSEIFDDQFSVERPDGSNFTLKIRSTKLEDSAMYFCASSEGEGPKNIQYFGAGTRLSVL.

This clonotype was seen more than once but under ten times. V usage is TRBV2 and J usage is TRBJ1-6; tentatively, D is TRBD1 (5 bases). CDR1 is SNHLY, CDR2 FYNNEI, per germline. V was pared by 3 bases and J by 5 bases, with 14 bases between. This CDR3 has 16 residues. CDR3 loop: CASSEQDVDNNSPLHF. The CDR3 bases are TGTGCCAGCAGTGAGCAGGACGTGGACAATAATTCACCCCTCCACTTT. Based on the CDR3 plus reference TRBV2 and TRBJ1-6, the full variable domain is EPEVTQTPSHQVTQMGQEVILRCVPISNHLYFYWYRQILGQKVEFLVSFYNNEISEKSEIFDDQFSVERPDGSNFTLKIRSTKLEDSAMYFCASSEQDVDNNSPLHFGNGTRLTVT.

The chain links TRBV6-1 to TRBJ1-2; D is possibly TRBD1 (5 bases). V lost 6 bases to trimming and J lost 3 bases, with 11 bases between them. The germline V gene encodes CDR1 MNHNS and CDR2 SASEGT. The CDR3 sequence is 13 residues long. The CDR3 region has the DNA TGTGCCAGCAGGCAGACAGAAGACTATGGCTACACCTTC. Translation: CASRQTEDYGYTF.

This clonotype was recorded at least ten times. The chain joins TRBV3-1 to TRBJ2-7; D not resolved. Trimming pared 4 bases from V and 4 bases from J, leaving 14 bases between. Germline V gives CDR1 LGHDT, CDR2 YNNKEL (reference sequence). This CDR3 is 14 amino acids long. CDR3 coding DNA: TGTGCCAGCAGCCCTCGGACGCAGTTATACGAGCAGTACTTC. It specifies CASSPRTQLYEQYF.

This clonotype was counted at least ten times. The rearrangement joins TRBV28 to TRBJ2-7; the match to TRBD2 covers 7 bases. The V and J ends lost 8 bases and 2 bases, in that order; junction bases with no gene match: 9. The CDR3 length is 14 residues. Germline V gives CDR1 MDHEN, CDR2 SYDVKM. The CDR3 DNA follows: TGTGCCAGCTGGAAATGGGAGGGTACCTACGAGCAGTACTTC. This encodes CASWKWEGTYEQYF.

The V call is TRBV5-4, the J call TRBJ2-5; no firm D call. CDR1 and CDR2 (germline): SGHNT, YYREEE (reference sequence). Trimming shortened V by 0 bases and J by 5 bases, and 8 bases separated the two germline ends. The CDR3 loop spans 13 amino acids. DNA for the CDR3: TGTGCCAGCAGCTTGGCTCTAAGGGAGACCCAGTACTTC. Translated: CASSLALRETQYF.

This rearrangement joins TRBV9 to TRBJ2-1, with 7 bases that match TRBD2. V lost 2 bases, J lost 0 bases, and 11 bases stayed unmatched. This CDR3 region has 18 residues. Germline V gives CDR1 SGDLS, CDR2 YYNGEE. CDR3 in amino acids: CASSVPRLAVTSYNEQFF. The CDR3 bases are TGTGCCAGCAGCGTTCCCCGGCTAGCGGTTACCTCCTACAATGAGCAGTTCTTC.

There are many counts of this clonotype. This rearrangement joins TRBV12-3 or TRBV12-4 to TRBJ1-1; D might be TRBD1 (6 bases). The CDR3 loop spans 14 amino acids. With 5 bases removed from V and 4 bases from J, the gap between germline ends came to 14 bases. CDR3 region: CASSPGAGGTEAFF. As DNA, the CDR3 is TGTGCCAGCAGTCCAGGGGCCGGGGGCACTGAAGCTTTCTTT.

The chain employs TRBV6-6 and TRBJ1-5; 8 positions match TRBD1. Germline-derived CDR1 and CDR2 are MNHNY and SVGAGI (reference sequence). V trimming: 8 bases; J trimming: 0 bases; junction bases outside the gene matches: 12. The CDR3 is 17 residues long. In DNA form, the CDR3 reads TGTGCCAGCCTCTCGGAAAAGACAGGGGTTAGCAATCAGCCCCAGCATTTT. This encodes CASLSEKTGVSNQPQHF.

The chain carries TRBV12-5 and TRBJ2-1; possibly TRBD2 for D (7 bases). From germline, CDR1 is LGHNT and CDR2 FRNRAP. The CDR3 runs to 15 residues. Trimming took 2 bases from V and 2 from J, leaving 10 bases between them. DNA for the CDR3: TGTGCTAGTGGTTTGACGGGGGGCGCCTACAATGAGCAGTTCTTC. This translates into CASGLTGGAYNEQFF.

This clonotype was counted a few times. The rearrangement joins TRBV28 to TRBJ1-6, with unresolved D. V gave up 6 bases and J gave up 0 bases, with 18 bases separating them. Germline V lookup: CDR1 MDHEN, CDR2 SYDVKM. The CDR3 extends over 18 amino acids. The CDR3 DNA reads TGTGCCAGCAGCGTCTTGGTGGGAGAGAGCTCCTATAATTCACCCCTCCACTTT. Its protein is CASSVLVGESSYNSPLHF.

This clonotype was seen more than once but under ten times. J is TRBJ2-5 and V is TRBV5-1; 11 bases match TRBD2. Trimming cost V 0 bases and J 3 bases; bases outside gene matches: 1. This CDR3 region has 15 residues. Per germline, CDR1 SGHRS and CDR2 YFSETQ. The CDR3 is CASSLETSGEETQYF. In DNA form, the CDR3 reads TGCGCCAGCAGCTTGGAGACTAGCGGGGAAGAGACCCAGTACTTC.

This clonotype occurred a few times. V usage is TRBV6-8 and J usage is TRBJ2-3, with 13 bases matching TRBD2. The J segment lost 7 bases and the V segment lost 8 bases, leaving 6 bases of the junction unmatched. CDR1 MNHGY and CDR2 SAAAGT come from the germline V gene. The CDR3 runs to 14 residues. CDR3 sequence: CASSGTSGKHTQYF. The CDR3 coding sequence is TGTGCCAGCTCCGGGACTAGCGGGAAACATACGCAGTATTTT.

CDR3: CASSDRQGAAFF. CDR3 sequence (DNA): TGTGCCAGCAGTGACCGACAGGGGGCGGCTTTCTTT. The V gene is TRBV2, the J gene TRBJ1-1; 10 bases line up with TRBD1. The germline V gene encodes CDR1 SNHLY and CDR2 FYNNEI. V gave up 3 bases and J gave up 11 bases; unmatched junction bases: 3. The length of the CDR3 is 12 residues.